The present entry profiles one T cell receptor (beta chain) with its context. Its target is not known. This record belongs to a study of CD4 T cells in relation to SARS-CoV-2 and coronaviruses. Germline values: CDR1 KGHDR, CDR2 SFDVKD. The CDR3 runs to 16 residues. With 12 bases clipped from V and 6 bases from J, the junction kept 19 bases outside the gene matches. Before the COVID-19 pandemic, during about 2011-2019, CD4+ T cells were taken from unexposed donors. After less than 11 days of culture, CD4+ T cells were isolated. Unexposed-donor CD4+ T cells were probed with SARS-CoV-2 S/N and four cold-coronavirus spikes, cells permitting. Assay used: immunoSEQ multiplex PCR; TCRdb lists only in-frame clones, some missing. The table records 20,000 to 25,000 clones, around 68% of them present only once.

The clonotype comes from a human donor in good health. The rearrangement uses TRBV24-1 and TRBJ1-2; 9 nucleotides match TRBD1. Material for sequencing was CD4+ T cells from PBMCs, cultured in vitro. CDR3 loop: CAENPPTEQGANGYTF. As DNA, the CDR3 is TGTGCCGAAAACCCCCCAACTGAACAGGGGGCAAATGGCTACACCTTC.